The present TCR beta chain was sequenced within a study of T cell changes during pregnancy in multiple sclerosis. The method was immunoSEQ multiplex PCR; TCRdb's version includes in-frame clones alone and lacks a portion of them. Among roughly 41,000 clones listed, about 94% were seen once. Germline CDR1 and CDR2: SGHRS and YFSETQ. Trimming pared 5 bases from V and 0 bases from J, leaving 18 bases between. The length of the CDR3 is 18 residues. The chain joins TRBV5-1 to TRBJ2-6, with D possibly TRBD1 on 5 matching bases. The clonotype originates from a female donor with multiple sclerosis, enrolled in a pregnancy study. Sequencing was performed on peripheral blood, taken in the third trimester of pregnancy. CDR3 DNA: TGCGCCAGCAGTTCAATCAGGGATCTTAGCTCTGGGGCCAACGTCCTGACTTTC. Residues: CASSSIRDLSSGANVLTF.